These T cell receptor beta chains were read from a single sample in a study of OX40 agonist ivuxolimab in advanced cancers. Some clones are missing from TCRdb's copy, which holds only in-frame ones; the method was immunoSEQ multiplex PCR. The sample records about 82,000 clones, 83% being singletons. Sequenced material: CD4+ or CD8+ T cells sorted from blood, taken in a trial of the OX40 agonist ivuxolimab. These receptors originate from an adult with an advanced solid tumor such as melanoma, head and neck, liver or kidney cancer. Both conserved end residues are part of each CDR3. Each record gives: clone size, D gene, V gene, J gene, CDR3 DNA, CDR3 protein. D genes are given only for firm matches. Clone size appears in some rows only: once, few, many, or a class for an expanded clone.

.	.	TRBV6-1	TRBJ1-6	TGTGCCAGCAGTGAAGCGCCTGAGGCACCCCTCCACTTT	CASSEAPEAPLHF
.	TRBD2	TRBV14	TRBJ2-3	TGTGCCAGCAGCCAGGCGGGGGGGGCCCTAAGCACAGATACGCAGTATTTT	CASSQAGGALSTDTQYF
once	TRBD1	TRBV18	TRBJ2-7	TGTGCCAGCTCACTAAACCGGGACAGGGGAGCGGGCGAGCAGTACTTC	CASSLNRDRGAGEQYF
.	.	TRBV6-6	TRBJ1-4	TGTGCCAGCAGTTACCTTGGGGGGTTAACTAATGAAAAACTGTTTTTT	CASSYLGGLTNEKLFF
.	.	TRBV2	TRBJ1-5	TGTGCCAGCAGTTTAGACCGGTATAAGGGACAGCCCCAGCATTTT	CASSLDRYKGQPQHF
.	.	TRBV7-2	TRBJ1-5	TGTGCCAGCAGCTTGTATAGGAATCAGCCCCAGCATTTT	CASSLYRNQPQHF
.	.	TRBV7-2	TRBJ2-5	TGTGCCAGCAGCTTAGAGAACAGAAAGCAAGAGACCCAGTACTTC	CASSLENRKQETQYF
.	.	TRBV6-6	TRBJ2-3	TGTGCCAGCACTCGGGACAGCACAGATACGCAGTATTTT	CASTRDSTDTQYF
.	.	TRBV7-2	TRBJ2-7	TGTGCCAGCAGCTTTCAGGGGTCCACTACTTACGAGCAGTACTTC	CASSFQGSTTYEQYF
.	TRBD1	TRBV7-2	TRBJ2-3	TGTGCCAGCAGCTTCTACCCGACAGGGGGATCTAGCACAGATACGCAGTATTTT	CASSFYPTGGSSTDTQYF
.	.	TRBV7-2	TRBJ1-1	TGTGCCAGCAGCCAACTTAGCGGATCAATGTGGACTGAAGCTTTCTTT	CASSQLSGSMWTEAFF
.	.	TRBV5-4	TRBJ1-2	TGTGCCAGCAGCTCAGGGCGGCTCTATGGCTACACCTTC	CASSSGRLYGYTF
.	TRBD1	TRBV7-2	TRBJ2-1	TGTGCCAGCAAACCGAGAGGGGGCGGTGAGCAGTTCTTC	CASKPRGGGEQFF
.	.	TRBV11-2	TRBJ2-5	TGTGCCAGCAGCTTTTCCGTCCAAGAGACCCAGTACTTC	CASSFSVQETQYF
few	.	TRBV15	TRBJ1-5	TGTGCCACCAGCAGAGACGAAGGTTTGATCCATATGCGTCAGCCCCAGCATTTT	CATSRDEGLIHMRQPQHF
.	TRBD1	TRBV29-1	TRBJ2-7	TGCAGCGTTCTTCCGGGACAGGGCTACGAGCAGTACTTC	CSVLPGQGYEQYF
.	.	TRBV5-8	TRBJ1-6	TGTGCCAGCAGCTTGCATAGCTCCTATAATTCACCCCTCCACTTT	CASSLHSSYNSPLHF
.	TRBD1	TRBV2	TRBJ1-2	TGTGCCAGCAGCGGTGGGACAGGACTTAACTATGGCTACACCTTC	CASSGGTGLNYGYTF
few	.	TRBV30	TRBJ2-5	TGTGCCTGGAGTCCGCCGGACAGACAAGAGACCCAGTACTTC	CAWSPPDRQETQYF
.	TRBD2	TRBV7-2	TRBJ2-7	TGTGCCAGCAGCCCCTTTCGGGGGGCCTACGAGCAGTACTTC	CASSPFRGAYEQYF
.	.	TRBV7-2	TRBJ1-5	TGTGCCAGCAGCTTATTATGGCAGGCAACTCAGCCCCAGCATTTT	CASSLLWQATQPQHF
.	TRBD2	TRBV2	TRBJ2-5	TGTGCCAGCAGTATGGCGGGGGGACAAGAGACCCAGTACTTC	CASSMAGGQETQYF
.	.	TRBV6-1	TRBJ2-1	TGTGCCAGCGACGGACTTTTCTCCTACAATGAGCAGTTCTTC	CASDGLFSYNEQFF
.	.	TRBV4-3	TRBJ2-7	TGCGCCAGCAGCCAAGGGAGGGGCGAGCAGTACTTC	CASSQGRGEQYF
.	TRBD1	TRBV19	TRBJ1-1	TGTGCCAGTCAGGGGGAAAGCACTGAAGCTTTCTTT	CASQGESTEAFF
once	.	TRBV5-1	TRBJ1-3	TGCGCCAGCAGCCTAACAAGAGACTCTGGAAACACCATATATTTT	CASSLTRDSGNTIYF
.	TRBD1	TRBV30	TRBJ1-2	TGTGCCGGACAGGATTATAACTATGGCTACACCTTC	CAGQDYNYGYTF
few	TRBD2	TRBV4-3	TRBJ2-7	TGCGCCAGCAGCCAAGGGGCGGGGGCCTACGAGCAGTACTTC	CASSQGAGAYEQYF
.	.	TRBV11-2	TRBJ2-3	TGTGCCAGCAGCGGACGGACCCAACGGGCCGATACGCAGTATTTT	CASSGRTQRADTQYF
.	TRBD1	TRBV4-3	TRBJ2-7	TGCGCCAGCAGCCAAGACAGGGGGTTCTCCTACGAGCAGTACTTC	CASSQDRGFSYEQYF
.	TRBD1	TRBV7-2	TRBJ1-4	TGTGCCAGCAGCCTTACAGGGGGTAGTGAAAAACTGTTTTTT	CASSLTGGSEKLFF
.	.	TRBV6-1	TRBJ1-5	TGTGCCAGCAGTGAACTGGACAATCAGCCCCAGCATTTT	CASSELDNQPQHF
.	TRBD2	TRBV25-1	TRBJ2-7	TGTGCCAGCAGTGGATCCCCGGGGGGGGTACTCTACGAGCAGTACTTC	CASSGSPGGVLYEQYF
.	TRBD1	TRBV27	TRBJ2-7	TGTGCCAGCGGCCGGGACAGATACTACGAGCAGTACTTC	CASGRDRYYEQYF
.	.	TRBV18	TRBJ2-3	TGTGCCAGCTCACCACCGGGGGATGGAGATACGCAGTATTTT	CASSPPGDGDTQYF
.	TRBD2	TRBV7-9	TRBJ2-3	TGTGCCAGCAGCTCCCGAGGCGCGGGGGGAGAAACAGATACGCAGTATTTT	CASSSRGAGGETDTQYF
.	TRBD1	TRBV5-1	TRBJ2-5	TGCGCCAGCAGCGAGAGACAGGGGTGGTACTTC	CASSERQGWYF
once	.	TRBV19	TRBJ2-1	TGTGCCAGTAGTGCTAGCGCCTATTACAATGAGCAGTTCTTC	CASSASAYYNEQFF
.	TRBD1	TRBV5-4	TRBJ1-4	TGTGCCAGCAGCTTGAAGCAGGGGGCAAACGAAAAACTGTTTTTT	CASSLKQGANEKLFF
.	.	TRBV7-6	TRBJ2-7	TGTGCCAGCAGCTCGCGTGGTCAGGGTAATTTGCGGCTGGGGTACGAGCAGTACTTC	CASSSRGQGNLRLGYEQYF
.	.	TRBV6-1	TRBJ1-1	TGTGCCAGCAGTGAAGCGATGGGGAACACTGAAGCTTTCTTT	CASSEAMGNTEAFF
.	TRBD1	TRBV20-1	TRBJ2-3	TGCAGTGCGGGACAGGGCGATACGCAGTATTTT	CSAGQGDTQYF
once	.	TRBV7-8	TRBJ2-2	TGTGCCAGCATGGAGGACATTAACACCGGGGAGCTGTTTTTT	CASMEDINTGELFF
.	.	TRBV6-5	TRBJ1-2	TGTGCCAGCAGTTACCGGGGCTACTATGGCTACACCTTC	CASSYRGYYGYTF
.	TRBD2	TRBV5-1	TRBJ2-3	TGCGCCAGCAGCGGGAGGGGTGTGAAAAGCACAGATACGCAGTATTTT	CASSGRGVKSTDTQYF
.	.	TRBV6-1	TRBJ1-6	TGTGCCAGCAGTGAAAGAGGGGATAATTCACCCCTCCACTTT	CASSERGDNSPLHF
.	TRBD1	TRBV7-8	TRBJ1-3	TGTGCCAGCAGCGCCCAGGGGGCTCTCTCTGGAAACACCATATATTTT	CASSAQGALSGNTIYF
.	.	TRBV12-5	TRBJ2-5	TGTGCTAGTGGGCCCAGGGAGACCCAGTACTTC	CASGPRETQYF
.	.	TRBV30	TRBJ2-2	TGTGCCTGGAGTAACCTGGGAGTAAGCACCGGGGAGCTGTTTTTT	CAWSNLGVSTGELFF
few	TRBD2	TRBV18	TRBJ2-3	TGTGCCAGCTCTCCATCCGGGACTAACACAGATACGCAGTATTTT	CASSPSGTNTDTQYF
.	.	TRBV11-2	TRBJ1-6	TGTGCCAGCAGCCTAGGGGGGGTTGGATCCAAAAATTCACCCCTCCACTTT	CASSLGGVGSKNSPLHF
.	.	TRBV18	TRBJ2-7	TGTGCCAGCTCGAGGGAGGGGGCTAACTACGAGCAGTACTTC	CASSREGANYEQYF
once	TRBD2	TRBV15	TRBJ2-7	TGTGCCACCAGCGGAGGACTAGCGGGGGGTCTCTACGAGCAGTACTTC	CATSGGLAGGLYEQYF
few	.	TRBV6-1	TRBJ1-5	TGTGCCAGCAGTGGTCCTGAGGTGCCATCGGCCCAGCATTTT	CASSGPEVPSAQHF
few	.	TRBV5-6	TRBJ2-2	TGTGCCAGCAGCTTGGCAGGGCCTAGCGGGGAGCTGTTTTTT	CASSLAGPSGELFF
.	.	TRBV25-1	TRBJ2-1	TGTGCCCACTCTAGGTTCGGGAATGAGCAGTTCTTC	CAHSRFGNEQFF
.	.	TRBV16	TRBJ1-5	TGTGCCAGCAGCCCTTCCGGGGGCAATCAGCCCCAGCATTTT	CASSPSGGNQPQHF
few	.	TRBV2	TRBJ1-2	TGTGCCAGCAGTGCACAGGGAGACTATGGCTACACCTTC	CASSAQGDYGYTF
once	.	TRBV18	TRBJ1-5	TGTGCCAGCTCACCACCGGAGGGAAGCAATCAGCCCCAGCATTTT	CASSPPEGSNQPQHF
.	TRBD1	TRBV28	TRBJ2-1	TGTGCCAGCAGGTCCTGGGACAGGGGTGCCTACAATGAGCAGTTCTTC	CASRSWDRGAYNEQFF